The sample holds many counts of the clone carrying this T cell receptor beta chain. The source of the sample is a study of T cells in Graves' hyperthyroidism and ophthalmopathy. Germline V gives CDR1 SGHAT, CDR2 FQDESV (reference sequence). Trimming removed 4 bases from V and 14 bases from J, with 15 bases in between. CDR3 length: 12 residues. The TCR beta CDR3 regions underwent amplification using RNA transcripts as the source. HTBI primers drove first-round RT-PCR of the TCR CDR3. TCRdb re-called the multiplex PCR reads through MiXCR, storing one row per CDR3 protein. This sample yields a few hundred thousand distinct CDR3 sequences, of which approximately 14% are seen a single time; 7.5% to 8% belongs to the top ten.

V and J are TRBV11-1 and TRBJ2-1; D is unclear. The clonotype was recovered from a woman aged 18-29 years with Graves' hyperthyroidism. Sequences were obtained from blood. The CDR3 nucleotides are TGTGCCAGCAGCTCAGTTATGGGCCTGAAGTTCTTC. It translates to CASSSVMGLKFF.